The following is a T cell receptor beta chain sequence with its context. Antigen unknown. For the second PCR, which ran for about 7 to 11 cycles, a sample-barcoded 5' primer and a J-beta primer mix were used. One entry per CDR3 protein results from TCRdb running MiXCR on the 5' RACE reads. This table has 800,000 or so distinct CDR3 sequences, 20% to 25% appearing once. This sample was taken from a study of blood T cells in healthy people across ages. Study results and limitations: Relative to aged donors, long-lived donors carried more naive CD4+ cells and displayed higher diversity.

Unmatched junction bases numbered 7, after V lost 3 bases and J lost 3 bases. Germline CDR1 and CDR2: KGHSH and LQKENI. The CDR3 totals 15 residues. This sample was also put to use in a study of T cells of mothers and their children.

The chain joins TRBV18 to TRBJ1-2; 7 positions agree with TRBD1. The sequence was obtained from a boy between 10 and 17 years old in good health. Sequencing used blood. CDR3 sequence reads: CASSPIRQGHYGYTF. The CDR3 bases are TGTGCCAGCTCACCCATTCGACAGGGTCACTATGGCTACACCTTC. The full variable domain, with the rest looked up from reference TRBV18 and TRBJ1-2, is NAGVMQNPRHLVRRRGQEARLRCSPMKGHSHVYWYRQLPEEGLKFMVYLQKENIIDESGMPKERFSAEFPKEGPSILRIQQVVRGDSAAYFCASSPIRQGHYGYTFGSGTRLTVV.